The subject of this entry is one TCR beta chain. The junction shows a germline mismatch at one end, possibly a read error. Noted time point: newly diagnosed GD, antithyroid drugs for less than 3 months. Scientists built the TCR library using RNA that was extracted from PBMCs. The sample comes from a study of regulatory T cells in long-lasting Graves disease. Building the TCR beta libraries relied on iRepertoire HTBI primers, and CDR3 regions underwent Arm-PCR. A single record per CDR3 protein comes from TCRdb applying MiXCR to the multiplex PCR reads. Here the sample spans about 540,000 distinct CDR3 sequences, roughly 14% being singletons. This sample also belongs to another study, concerning T cells in Graves' hyperthyroidism and ophthalmopathy. That work adds: Newly diagnosed hyperthyroidism patients aged 18 to 65 years had disease lasting under 2 months.

The sequence was obtained from a man aged 25 to 45 with Graves disease. The specimen was peripheral blood mononuclear cells (PBMCs), collected at new diagnosis, from a patient treated with antithyroid drugs.

CDR3 region: CASSPIPASGGGEAQYF. CDR3 nucleotides: TGTGCCAGCAGTCCCATCCCCGCTAGCGGGGGGGGAGAGGCCCAGTACTTC. V and J are TRBV12-3 or TRBV12-4 and TRBJ2-1, with 12 bases fitting TRBD2. The J call may not be correct, given that the DNA end is closer to TRBJ2-5. This CDR3 is 17 amino acids long.